The rows below give T cell receptor beta chains drawn from one sample of a study of shared clonotypes between healthy human individuals. Using immunoSEQ multiplex PCR, the repertoire was profiled, and TCRdb retains in-frame clones only, with some absent. The table shows a few hundred thousand clones, with around 81% occurring only once. The specimen was PBMCs. The receptors originated from a woman aged 40 to 55 in good health. Some clones in this sample may be carry-over from other donors' samples. CDR3s leave out the opening cysteine and the closing phenylalanine or tryptophan.

CDR3 length	V gene	J gene	CDR3 protein
18	TRBV19	TRBJ2-3	ASSIDPASGAPFSTDTQY
15	TRBV29-1	TRBJ2-3	SVEGLSPGLPTDTQY
11	TRBV15	TRBJ2-2	ATRLRNTGELF
13	TRBV11-2	TRBJ2-1	ASSLEDRSYNEQF
13	TRBV2	TRBJ2-1	ASSEESGSYNEQF
14	TRBV18	TRBJ2-3	ASSPFHGGGTDTQY
12	TRBV2	TRBJ1-1	ASRGQIRHTEAF
13	TRBV18	TRBJ2-4	ASSPSGSTKNIQY
12	TRBV25-1	TRBJ2-5	ASTKNPGGETQY
14	TRBV27	TRBJ2-1	ASSRTSGSSYNEQF
12	TRBV27	TRBJ1-5	ASKGTEFDQPQH
11	TRBV6-6	TRBJ2-5	ASSSGSGETQY
14	TRBV7-8	TRBJ2-3	ASSFESNARADTQY
12	TRBV29-1	TRBJ2-5	SVVAGTAQETQY
12	TRBV6-5	TRBJ1-2	ASSYGRGGEGYT
12	TRBV19	TRBJ1-4	ASSMRSQGEKLF
14	TRBV4-1	TRBJ2-7	ASGLASGLANYEQY